One sample yielded the 21 T cell receptor beta chains listed below, sequenced in a study of beta chain features in type 1 diabetes. General study results and limits: Patients with Type 1 diabetes showed moderately but significantly shorter TCRB CDR3s in all four CD4+ subsets.

Their antigens are not known. Expressed TCRB transcripts got sequenced, as all isolated RNA was reverse transcribed. TCRdb's copy holds only in-frame clones and misses some; the assay was immunoSEQ multiplex PCR. Of 500,000 to 650,000 clones in the sample, 9.5% to 15% are singletons; the top ten hold approximately 0.11%. The sample consisted of naive CD4+ T cells from blood. These receptor sequences come from a man aged 30 to 39 with type 1 diabetes.

The chain combines TRBV29-1 with TRBJ2-5, with TRBD1 identical over 9 bases. The tail of the sequence fits TRBJ2-7 better, so the J call may be wrong. In germline, CDR1 is SQVTM, CDR2 ANQGSEA. There are 14 residues in the CDR3. The DNA for the CDR3 is TGCAGCGTTGAAAGGACAGGGGTTAGTAGCGAGCAGTACTTC. Translation: CSVERTGVSSEQYF.

V is TRBV5-1 and J is TRBJ2-3; 7 bases are a match to TRBD1. Germline V gene data show CDR1 as SGHRS and CDR2 as YFSETQ. The V segment lost 5 bases and the J segment 5 bases; nucleotides outside the gene matches: 8. CDR3 size: 14 residues. The CDR3 here is CASRGGPPEDTQYF. Written as DNA, the CDR3 is TGCGCCAGCAGAGGGGGCCCCCCCGAAGATACGCAGTATTTT.

This clone was counted a few times. The chain joins TRBV6-5 to TRBJ1-2; no clear D gene. Germline V gene lookup returns CDR1 MNHEY and CDR2 SVGAGI. The CDR3 length is 12 residues. V lost 6 bases, J lost 6 bases, and 11 bases lay in between. In nucleotides, the CDR3 is TGTGCCAGCAGCCCCACCAACGATGGCTACACCTTC. This translates into CASSPTNDGYTF.

The V and J genes are TRBV5-6 and TRBJ2-1; 10 positions agree with TRBD1. This CDR3 spans 15 amino acids. V lost 4 bases and J lost 5; bases outside the gene matches: 6. Per the germline V gene, CDR1 is SGHDT and CDR2 is YYEEEE. As DNA, the CDR3 is TGTGCCAGCAGCGTCCGGGACAGGGGACACAATGAGCAGTTCTTC. As protein: CASSVRDRGHNEQFF.

This clone has a handful of counts. The CDR3 reads CAWSVRPGQMTAKNIQYF. The CDR3 DNA sequence: TGTGCCTGGAGTGTACGACCAGGACAGATGACAGCCAAAAACATTCAGTACTTC. The chain is built from TRBV30 and TRBJ2-4, with D possibly TRBD1 on 6 matching bases. V was clipped by 0 bases and J by 0 bases, with 18 bases between them. Germline values: CDR1 GTSNPN, CDR2 SVGIG (reference sequence). This CDR3 spans 18 amino acids.

This clone was counted between two and nine times. This CDR3 is CATSRGADYGYTF. CDR3 nucleotide sequence: TGTGCCACCAGCAGAGGAGCAGACTATGGCTACACCTTC. This chain connects TRBV15 to TRBJ1-2; no clear D. This CDR3 spans 13 amino acids. Trimming stripped 1 base from V and 3 bases from J, with 6 bases between. Germline lookup yields CDR1 LNHNV and CDR2 YYDKDF (reference sequence).

This chain links TRBV7-9 with TRBJ1-1; TRBD1 might be the D (5 bases). CDR3 length: 15 amino acids. Germline V gene sequence: CDR1 SEHNR, CDR2 FQNEAQ (reference sequence). The V end was cut by 5 bases, the J end by 4 bases, with 17 bases between. The CDR3 region is CASSINAGVSTEAFF. Written as DNA, the CDR3 is TGTGCCAGCAGCATTAACGCGGGGGTGAGCACTGAAGCTTTCTTT.

The chain combines TRBV14 with TRBJ1-6; possible D gene TRBD1, 5 bases. CDR3 length: 16 residues. V was pared by 0 bases and J by 6 bases, with 12 bases between. Germline CDR1 and CDR2: SGHDN and FVKESK. CDR3 DNA: TGTGCCAGCAGCCAAGATCTAATGAGGGGTAATTCACCCCTCCACTTT. Residues: CASSQDLMRGNSPLHF.

The J gene is TRBJ2-1, the V gene TRBV5-1; 13 bases map to TRBD2. Germline V lookup: CDR1 SGHRS, CDR2 YFSETQ. The CDR3 length is 16 residues. The V gene end was trimmed by 4 bases and the J gene end by 3 bases; junction bases not matched to a gene: 4. The CDR3 nucleotides read TGCGCCAGCAGCCCCGGGACTAGCGGGGACTACAATGAGCAGTTCTTC. It encodes CASSPGTSGDYNEQFF.

V and J are TRBV14 and TRBJ1-5, with D unresolved. The germline V gene has CDR1 SGHDN and CDR2 FVKESK. CDR3 size: 13 residues. The V and J ends lost 0 bases and 9 bases respectively, with 9 bases between them. The CDR3 loop is CASSQDWRGPQHF. The CDR3 DNA is TGTGCCAGCAGCCAAGATTGGCGGGGGCCCCAGCATTTT.

There are a few counts of this clone. The chain is built from TRBV5-4 and TRBJ2-5, with 7 bases matching TRBD1. Losses at the gene ends were 4 bases for V and 1 base for J; bases not matched to a gene: 1. The germline gives CDR1 SGHNT, CDR2 YYREEE (reference sequence). This CDR3 has 13 amino acids. The CDR3 region has the DNA TGTGCCAGCAGCGGGACAGTCCAAGAGACCCAGTACTTC. Its translation: CASSGTVQETQYF. Filled out from reference TRBV5-4 and TRBJ2-5, the complete variable domain reads ETGVTQSPTHLIKTRGQQVTLRCSSQSGHNTVSWYQQALGQGPQFIFQYYREEENGRGNFPPRFSGLQFPNYSSELNVNALELDDSALYLCASSGTVQETQYFGPGTRLLVL.

The V call is TRBV7-9, the J call TRBJ2-3, with TRBD2 matching over 8 bases. V shed 2 bases and J 5 bases; nucleotides not matched to a gene: 12. The CDR3 is made up of 17 amino acids. The germline CDR1 and CDR2 sequences are SEHNR and FQNEAQ (reference sequence). The CDR3 sequence: CASSLWTKAGDQDTQYF. The CDR3 DNA reads TGTGCCAGCAGCTTATGGACTAAAGCGGGGGATCAAGATACGCAGTATTTT.

This clone was observed many times. The rearrangement links TRBV13 to TRBJ2-1; D may match TRBD1 or TRBD2 (5 bases each). V lost 5 bases to trimming and J lost 1 base, with 9 bases between them. This CDR3 has 14 residues. Germline V gene data show CDR1 as PRHDT and CDR2 as FYEKMQ (reference sequence). CDR3 protein: CASSRDLSYNEQFF. CDR3 coding DNA: TGTGCCAGCAGCCGGGACCTTTCCTACAATGAGCAGTTCTTC.

The chain employs TRBV18 and TRBJ2-5; D is unclear. The length of the CDR3 is 13 residues. CDR1 is KGHSH, CDR2 LQKENI, per germline. The germline V and J ends were trimmed by 3 bases and 0 bases, with 5 bases remaining between them. The chain's CDR3 is CASSPANQETQYF. Here the CDR3 DNA reads TGTGCCAGCTCACCGGCTAACCAAGAGACCCAGTACTTC.

This clone occurred a few times. The chain combines TRBV7-2 with TRBJ2-3; 7 bases align to TRBD2. Trimming took 2 bases from V and 0 from J; bases not matched to a gene: 5. Germline V CDR1 and CDR2: SGHTA, FQGNSA. This CDR3 contains 16 residues. As DNA, the CDR3 is TGTGCCAGCAGCTTACTAGCGGTTACTAGCACAGATACGCAGTATTTT. Translated, it gives CASSLLAVTSTDTQYF.

This clone occurred a few times. The V and J genes are TRBV18 and TRBJ2-5; tentatively, D is TRBD2 (5 bases). Germline CDR1 is KGHSH and CDR2 is LQKENI. The V end was cut by 2 bases, the J end by 3 bases, with 7 bases between. This CDR3 is 13 amino acids long. CDR3 nucleotides: TGTGCCAGCTCACCATCCGGGGAAGAGACCCAGTACTTC. Translating gives CASSPSGEETQYF.

This sequence joins TRBV15 and TRBJ2-7; D remains unclear. This CDR3 is 13 amino acids long. Trimming took 0 bases from V and 2 from J, leaving 5 bases between them. Germline lookup yields CDR1 LNHNV and CDR2 YYDKDF (reference sequence). The CDR3 spells CATSRDLAYEQYF. The CDR3 coding sequence is TGTGCCACCAGCAGAGATCTGGCCTACGAGCAGTACTTC.

This clone occurred a few times. The CDR3 loop reads CAWKRGYEQYF. Written as DNA, the CDR3 is TGTGCCTGGAAACGGGGCTACGAGCAGTACTTC. The rearrangement uses TRBV30 and TRBJ2-7; D may be TRBD2 (5 bases). CDR3 size: 11 residues. Per the germline V gene, CDR1 is GTSNPN and CDR2 is SVGIG (reference sequence). V gave up 4 bases and J gave up 3 bases, with 7 bases separating them.

This clone has just a few counts. This chain joins TRBV19 and TRBJ2-7, with 7 bases aligning to TRBD1. The germline gives CDR1 LNHDA, CDR2 SQIVND (reference sequence). Trimming took 6 bases from V and 2 from J; bases not matched to a gene: 10. The CDR3 is 15 residues long. CDR3 coding DNA: TGTGCCAGTAGGCCCACAGGGGATCGGACCTACGAGCAGTACTTC. As protein: CASRPTGDRTYEQYF.

This clone was observed a handful of times. The chain joins TRBV19 to TRBJ1-1, with 8 nucleotides matching TRBD1. Germline loops: CDR1 LNHDA, CDR2 SQIVND (reference sequence). CDR3 length equals 11 residues. Trimming took 4 bases from V and 11 from J; bases not matched to a gene: 3. The CDR3 reads CASSRTGRAFF. CDR3 in DNA: TGTGCCAGTAGTAGGACAGGGAGGGCTTTCTTT.

V usage is TRBV19 and J usage is TRBJ2-2; D is unresolved. The germline CDR1 and CDR2 sequences are LNHDA and SQIVND (reference sequence). Trimming removed 8 bases at V and 2 bases at J, with 9 bases between. This CDR3 spans 13 amino acids. The CDR3 sequence is CASALLNTGELFF. In DNA, the CDR3 is TGTGCCAGTGCCCTGTTAAACACCGGGGAGCTGTTTTTT.